This T cell receptor (beta chain) comes out of a study of blood T cell repertoires in COVID-19. V was clipped by 0 bases and J by 4 bases, with 16 bases between them. Per the germline V gene, CDR1 is SGHRS and CDR2 is YFSETQ. The CDR3 is made up of 16 amino acids. Clones were read by immunoSEQ multiplex PCR, and TCRdb kept only the in-frame ones, dropping some. The table has 150,000 to 200,000 clones, roughly 82% seen once. The gene calls are TRBV5-1 and TRBJ1-1; TRBD1 might be the D (6 bases). The sequence derives from a woman aged 70-85 years with acute or convalescent COVID-19. Sequenced material: peripheral blood. As DNA, the CDR3 is TGCGCCAGCAGCTTGGTGCCGGGGAGCAGGGGCACTGAAGCTTTCTTT. Translating it yields CASSLVPGSRGTEAFF.